The 30 T cell receptor beta chains in this list originate from one sample, sequenced in a study of long-term antiretroviral therapy in people with HIV. Assay version v3.0 of immunoSEQ was used, and it was run at survey level. Data came from immunoSEQ multiplex PCR; TCRdb stores just in-frame clones and leaves some out. Of tens of thousands of clones listed, roughly 82% are singletons. Sequencing used unsorted PBMCs, obtained 0.3 years after starting antiretroviral therapy. The receptor set was obtained from a man younger than 35 with HIV.

This clone was counted once. The CDR3 DNA sequence: TGTGCCAGCAGCTTAGCGACAGGGGGCGGCTACACCTTC. Translated: CASSLATGGGYTF. The gene calls are TRBV7-3 and TRBJ1-2; 10 nucleotides match TRBD1. Germline CDR1 reads SGHTA; CDR2 reads FQGTGA. V trimming: 2 bases; J trimming: 8 bases; junction bases outside the gene matches: 2. The CDR3 has 13 amino acids.

The rearrangement links TRBV11-2 to TRBJ1-4; TRBD1 aligns across 7 bases. The germline V gene has CDR1 SGHAT and CDR2 FQNNGV. J was trimmed by 5 bases and V by 2 bases; bases with no gene match: 11. This CDR3 comprises 17 residues. The CDR3 region is CASSLPRGGRGNEKLFF. CDR3 coding DNA: TGTGCCAGCAGCTTACCCCGGGGAGGCAGGGGGAATGAAAAACTGTTTTTT.

This clone was picked up a small number of times. The chain uses TRBV27 and TRBJ2-5, with a possible D match to TRBD2 (5 bases). The CDR3 totals 14 residues. The germline V gene has CDR1 MNHEY and CDR2 SMNVEV (reference sequence). Deletions cut 2 bases from V and 3 bases from J, with 10 bases between. DNA for the CDR3: TGTGCCAGCAGTTTAGCTGGACTGAAAGAGACCCAGTACTTC. The encoded protein is CASSLAGLKETQYF.

This CDR3 is CASSYRPNQPQHF. The DNA for the CDR3 is TGTGCCAGCAGTTACAGACCCAATCAGCCCCAGCATTTT. The chain uses TRBV6-5 and TRBJ1-5; D remains unclear. Germline V CDR1 and CDR2: MNHEY, SVGAGI. Deletions cut 2 bases from V and 3 bases from J, with 5 bases between. CDR3 length: 13 amino acids.

V gene TRBV5-4 combines with J gene TRBJ2-2, with a possible D match to TRBD2 (6 bases). Germline V gene sequence: CDR1 SGHNT, CDR2 YYREEE (reference sequence). Trimming stripped 0 bases from V and 2 bases from J, with 8 bases between. The CDR3 has 15 amino acids. CDR3 loop: CASSLGGDNTGELFF. The CDR3 bases are TGTGCCAGCAGCTTGGGGGGGGATAACACCGGGGAGCTGTTTTTT.

V gene TRBV5-1 combines with J gene TRBJ1-4; D may be TRBD1 (6 bases). The CDR3 runs to 15 residues. Germline assignment: CDR1 SGHRS and CDR2 YFSETQ. V lost 0 bases and J lost 6, with 12 bases in between. CDR3 sequence (DNA): TGCGCCAGCAGCTTGGCCGGCAGGGGATATGAAAAACTGTTTTTT. This encodes CASSLAGRGYEKLFF.

Written as DNA, the CDR3 is TGCGCCAGCAGCGTTCTACAGGAGACCCAGTACTTC. Protein product: CASSVLQETQYF. V and J are TRBV5-1 and TRBJ2-5; D gene uncertain. The germline V and J ends were trimmed by 4 bases and 5 bases, with 9 bases remaining between them. Looked up from germline, CDR1 is SGHRS and CDR2 is YFSETQ. This CDR3 region has 12 residues.

The chain combines TRBV27 with TRBJ2-7; TRBD1 might be the D (5 bases). The CDR3 has 14 residues. Deletions cut 5 bases from V and 2 bases from J, with 13 bases between. In germline, CDR1 is MNHEY, CDR2 SMNVEV (reference sequence). CDR3 sequence (DNA): TGTGCCAGCAGTCTTTCTACAGGCCCCTACGAGCAGTACTTC. Protein sequence: CASSLSTGPYEQYF.

This clone was detected a few times. The chain combines TRBV10-3 with TRBJ1-6, with D unclear. The CDR3 is 12 amino acids. Deletions cut 2 bases from V and 13 bases from J, with 9 bases between. Germline V gene lookup returns CDR1 ENHRY and CDR2 SYGVKD. The CDR3 DNA follows: TGTGCCATCAGTGAGGGCTTGACCCCCCTCCACTTT. As protein: CAISEGLTPLHF.

This clone occurred a few times. The rearrangement links TRBV6-5 to TRBJ2-1, with D possibly TRBD1 on 6 matching bases. The CDR3 runs 14 residues. The V gene lost 6 bases and the J gene lost 9 bases, with 18 bases spanning the gap. CDR1 is MNHEY and CDR2 is SVGAGI in the germline V gene. The CDR3 DNA follows: TGTGCCAGCAGCGACGGACAGTTCTCCACTGAGCAGTTCTTC. This codes for CASSDGQFSTEQFF.

The chain joins TRBV5-1 to TRBJ1-1; 7 nucleotides line up with TRBD1. Looked up from germline, CDR1 is SGHRS and CDR2 is YFSETQ. The junction had 5 bases not matched to a gene; V was cut back by 1 base and J by 2 bases. CDR3 length: 15 residues. The CDR3 spells CASSLLTGTNTEAFF. Written as DNA, the CDR3 is TGCGCCAGCAGCTTGCTGACAGGGACAAACACTGAAGCTTTCTTT.

The rearrangement joins TRBV9 to TRBJ2-2; D is unresolved. CDR1 is SGDLS, CDR2 YYNGEE, per germline. This CDR3 has 14 amino acids. V shed 0 bases and J shed 1 base, with 4 bases lying between them. The CDR3 DNA follows: TGTGCCAGCAGCGTAGGGAGGAACACCGGGGAGCTGTTTTTT. Residues: CASSVGRNTGELFF.

This rearrangement joins TRBV7-9 to TRBJ1-5, with D unresolved. V shed 4 bases and J shed 2 bases, with 6 bases lying between them. CDR3 length equals 13 residues. Germline V gene sequence: CDR1 SEHNR, CDR2 FQNEAQ (reference sequence). The CDR3 region is CASSSHGNQPQHF. Here the CDR3 DNA reads TGTGCCAGCAGCTCCCACGGCAATCAGCCCCAGCATTTT.

The chain uses TRBV19 and TRBJ1-5; D possibly corresponds to TRBD1 (5 bases). The germline CDR1 and CDR2 sequences are LNHDA and SQIVND (reference sequence). CDR3 length equals 14 residues. Trimming shortened V by 3 bases and J by 4 bases, and 10 bases separated the two germline ends. The CDR3 coding sequence is TGTGCCAGTAGTATGGGGCAGGGAAATCAGCCCCAGCATTTT. Translated, it gives CASSMGQGNQPQHF.

This sequence joins TRBV15 and TRBJ2-7; 9 bases map to TRBD1. The V gene end was trimmed by 0 bases and the J gene end by 5 bases; junction bases not matched to a gene: 2. CDR1 and CDR2 (germline): LNHNV, YYDKDF (reference sequence). The CDR3 contains 14 residues. Here the CDR3 reads CATSRDGTGHEQYF. The CDR3 DNA reads as TGTGCCACCAGCAGAGATGGGACAGGGCACGAGCAGTACTTC.

This sequence joins TRBV4-1 and TRBJ2-2; no reliable D call. CDR3 length equals 18 residues. Germline CDR1 reads MGHRA; CDR2 reads YSYEKL. The V gene lost 1 base and the J gene lost 6 bases, with 21 bases spanning the gap. The chain's CDR3 is CASSQVSAPGGWAGELFF. In nucleotides, the CDR3 is TGCGCCAGCAGCCAAGTTTCTGCCCCCGGTGGGTGGGCCGGGGAGCTGTTTTTT.

The chain combines TRBV19 with TRBJ2-2; D is undetermined. CDR1 is LNHDA and CDR2 is SQIVND in the germline V gene (reference sequence). Trimming cost V 4 bases and J 0 bases, with 6 bases left between them. The CDR3 totals 14 residues. CDR3 region: CASSKLANTGELFF. Written as DNA, the CDR3 is TGTGCCAGTAGTAAGCTAGCGAACACCGGGGAGCTGTTTTTT.

This rearrangement joins TRBV30 to TRBJ1-3; TRBD1 is a possible D gene (5 bases). Germline V gives CDR1 GTSNPN, CDR2 SVGIG (reference sequence). V lost 4 bases, J lost 0 bases, and 19 bases lay in between. This CDR3 spans 17 amino acids. The CDR3 here is CAWNDPGAGSSGNTIYF. The CDR3, as DNA: TGTGCCTGGAATGACCCTGGGGCAGGGAGCTCTGGAAACACCATATATTTT.

This clone was picked up one time. The CDR3, as DNA: TGTGCCAGTAGGGACAGGGGTGAGACCCAGTACTTC. Amino acid sequence: CASRDRGETQYF. This sequence joins TRBV19 and TRBJ2-5; 9 bases match TRBD1. The CDR3 extends over 12 amino acids. J lost 5 bases, V lost 6 bases, and 1 base had no gene match. The V gene's germline CDR1 is LNHDA and CDR2 SQIVND (reference sequence).

The chain employs TRBV7-9 and TRBJ2-7; TRBD2 matches at 7 bases. J was trimmed by 7 bases and V by 5 bases; bases with no gene match: 11. The CDR3 length is 14 residues. The germline V gene has CDR1 SEHNR and CDR2 FQNEAQ (reference sequence). The CDR3 DNA sequence: TGTGCCAGCAGCCGAAGCGGGGACCTACTTGAGCAGTACTTC. It yields the protein CASSRSGDLLEQYF.

The chain has TRBV13 and TRBJ2-5; possibly TRBD2 for D (6 bases). Trimming pared 4 bases from V and 4 bases from J, leaving 16 bases between. From germline, CDR1 is PRHDT and CDR2 FYEKMQ (reference sequence). This CDR3 has 15 amino acids. The CDR3 DNA sequence: TGTGCCAGCAGCTCCAGAGACGACGGGGGAGAGACCCAGTACTTC. Encoded protein: CASSSRDDGGETQYF.

In its sample, this clone was seen once. This chain connects TRBV2 to TRBJ2-7, with 9 bases that match TRBD2. Germline CDR1 reads SNHLY; CDR2 reads FYNNEI. The V gene end was trimmed by 5 bases and the J gene end by 5 bases; junction bases not matched to a gene: 7. The CDR3 consists of 14 residues. CDR3 in amino acids: CASSTVAGEDEQYF. The CDR3 nucleotides are TGTGCCAGCAGTACGGTAGCGGGAGAGGACGAGCAGTACTTC. Filled out from reference TRBV2 and TRBJ2-7, the complete variable domain reads EPEVTQTPSHQVTQMGQEVILRCVPISNHLYFYWYRQILGQKVEFLVSFYNNEISEKSEIFDDQFSVERPDGSNFTLKIRSTKLEDSAMYFCASSTVAGEDEQYFGPGTRLTVT.

The CDR3 DNA sequence: TGTGCCAGCAGTGAATCGGGAACAGGTTATCAGCCCCAGCATTTT. This sequence encodes CASSESGTGYQPQHF. The genes are TRBV6-1 and TRBJ1-5; maybe TRBD1 (5 bases). Germline loops: CDR1 MNHNS, CDR2 SASEGT. The CDR3 has 15 amino acids. Trimming cost V 2 bases and J 5 bases, with 13 bases left between them.

V usage is TRBV4-3 and J usage is TRBJ2-6; D not resolved. Trimming pared 0 bases from V and 0 bases from J, leaving 6 bases between. Germline V lookup: CDR1 LGHNA, CDR2 YSLEER. This CDR3 has 16 residues. The CDR3 DNA reads as TGCGCCAGCAGCCAAGATGGAAGCTCTGGGGCCAACGTCCTGACTTTC. Amino acids: CASSQDGSSGANVLTF.

J is TRBJ1-5 and V is TRBV19; a possible D gene is TRBD1 (5 bases). Germline loops: CDR1 LNHDA, CDR2 SQIVND (reference sequence). This CDR3 spans 20 amino acids. V lost 2 bases and J 0 bases, leaving 23 bases between the germline ends. This chain's CDR3 is CASSIRDGLLDGASNQPQHF. Written as DNA, the CDR3 is TGTGCCAGTAGTATAAGGGACGGGTTACTCGACGGGGCTAGCAATCAGCCCCAGCATTTT.

The chain carries TRBV5-4 and TRBJ1-6; perhaps TRBD1 as D (6 bases). Germline V gives CDR1 SGHNT, CDR2 YYREEE (reference sequence). The CDR3 covers 17 residues. Trimming took 4 bases from V and 0 from J, leaving 14 bases between them. CDR3 DNA: TGTGCCAGCAGCCGGGACACGGAGAGCTCCTATAATTCACCCCTCCACTTT. Translation: CASSRDTESSYNSPLHF.

The gene calls are TRBV5-1 and TRBJ2-7, with D perhaps matching TRBD1 (6 bases). CDR1 and CDR2 from the germline V gene are SGHRS and YFSETQ. The germline V and J ends were trimmed by 3 bases and 3 bases, with 13 bases remaining between them. This CDR3 region has 14 residues. The CDR3 bases are TGCGCCAGCAGCTCCACAGGGAATGACTACGAGCAGTACTTC. This encodes CASSSTGNDYEQYF.

The genes are TRBV5-4 and TRBJ2-3; D is possibly TRBD2 (6 bases). CDR1 is SGHNT, CDR2 YYREEE, per germline (reference sequence). Trimming stripped 4 bases from V and 1 base from J, with 13 bases between. The CDR3 is 15 residues long. The CDR3 protein is CASSPTSGGTDTQYF. CDR3 bases: TGTGCCAGCAGCCCAACGTCGGGGGGCACAGATACGCAGTATTTT.

The V call is TRBV4-1, the J call TRBJ2-7; D is perhaps TRBD1 (6 bases). Trimming removed 4 bases from V and 3 bases from J, with 13 bases in between. This CDR3 has 14 amino acids. CDR1 is MGHRA and CDR2 is YSYEKL in the germline V gene. The CDR3 coding sequence is TGCGCCAGCAGCCTTCCAGGGGTTAGCTACGAGCAGTACTTC. This gives the protein CASSLPGVSYEQYF.

The V gene is TRBV2, the J gene TRBJ2-7; unclear D gene. The germline V and J ends were trimmed by 7 bases and 6 bases, with 16 bases remaining between them. The V gene's germline CDR1 is SNHLY and CDR2 FYNNEI. CDR3 size: 13 residues. CDR3 bases: TGTGCCAGCACCCCGGCGTTCCAGCGCGAGCAGTACTTC. Translated, it gives CASTPAFQREQYF.